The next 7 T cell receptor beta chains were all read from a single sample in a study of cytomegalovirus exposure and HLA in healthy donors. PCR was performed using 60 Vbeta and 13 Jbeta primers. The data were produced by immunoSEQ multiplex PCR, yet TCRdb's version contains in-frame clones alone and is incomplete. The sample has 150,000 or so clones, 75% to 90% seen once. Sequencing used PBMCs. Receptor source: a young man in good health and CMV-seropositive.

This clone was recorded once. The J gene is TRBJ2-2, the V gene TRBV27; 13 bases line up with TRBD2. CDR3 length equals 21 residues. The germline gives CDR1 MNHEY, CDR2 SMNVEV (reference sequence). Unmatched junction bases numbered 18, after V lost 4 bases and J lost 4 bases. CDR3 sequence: CASSSSFLGLAGADVTGELFF. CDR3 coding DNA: TGTGCCAGCAGTTCCAGTTTTCTCGGACTAGCGGGGGCCGACGTCACCGGGGAGCTGTTTTTT.

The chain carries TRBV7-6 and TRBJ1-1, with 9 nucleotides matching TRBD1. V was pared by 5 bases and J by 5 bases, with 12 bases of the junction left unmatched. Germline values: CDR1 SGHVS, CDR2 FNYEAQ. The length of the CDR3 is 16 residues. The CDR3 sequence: CASSEPGQGPTTEAFF. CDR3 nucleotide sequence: TGTGCCAGCAGCGAGCCGGGACAGGGTCCAACTACTGAAGCTTTCTTT.

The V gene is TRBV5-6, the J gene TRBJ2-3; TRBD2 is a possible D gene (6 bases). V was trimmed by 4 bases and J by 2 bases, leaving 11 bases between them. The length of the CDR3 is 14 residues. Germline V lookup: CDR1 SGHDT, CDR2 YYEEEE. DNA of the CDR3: TGTGCCAGCAGCGCCGGAGGGCTCACAGATACGCAGTATTTT. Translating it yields CASSAGGLTDTQYF.

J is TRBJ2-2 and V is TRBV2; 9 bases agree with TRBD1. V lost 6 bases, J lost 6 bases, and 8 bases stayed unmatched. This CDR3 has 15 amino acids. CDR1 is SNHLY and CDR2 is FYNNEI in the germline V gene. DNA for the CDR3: TGTGCCAGCAGCGTTGGACAGGGGTTTCCCGGGGAGCTGTTTTTT. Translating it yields CASSVGQGFPGELFF.

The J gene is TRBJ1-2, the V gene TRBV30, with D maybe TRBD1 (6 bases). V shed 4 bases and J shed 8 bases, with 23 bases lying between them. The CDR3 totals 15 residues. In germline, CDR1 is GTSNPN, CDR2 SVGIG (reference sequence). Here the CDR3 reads CAWNRRQGSGRGYTF. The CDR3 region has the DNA TGTGCCTGGAATAGGCGGCAGGGGAGCGGTCGCGGCTACACCTTC.

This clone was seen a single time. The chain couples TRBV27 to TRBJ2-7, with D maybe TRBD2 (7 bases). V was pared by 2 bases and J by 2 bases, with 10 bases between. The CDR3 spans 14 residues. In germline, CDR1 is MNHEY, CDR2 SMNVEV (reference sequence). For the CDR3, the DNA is TGTGCCAGCAGTTTACGGGGGGCCACCTACGAGCAGTACTTC. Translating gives CASSLRGATYEQYF.

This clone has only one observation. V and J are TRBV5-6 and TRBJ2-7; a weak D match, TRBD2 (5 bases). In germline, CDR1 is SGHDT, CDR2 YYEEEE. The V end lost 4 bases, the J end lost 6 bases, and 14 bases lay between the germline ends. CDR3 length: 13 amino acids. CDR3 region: CASSPADAGEQYF. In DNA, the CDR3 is TGTGCCAGCAGCCCCGCCGACGCGGGCGAGCAGTACTTC.